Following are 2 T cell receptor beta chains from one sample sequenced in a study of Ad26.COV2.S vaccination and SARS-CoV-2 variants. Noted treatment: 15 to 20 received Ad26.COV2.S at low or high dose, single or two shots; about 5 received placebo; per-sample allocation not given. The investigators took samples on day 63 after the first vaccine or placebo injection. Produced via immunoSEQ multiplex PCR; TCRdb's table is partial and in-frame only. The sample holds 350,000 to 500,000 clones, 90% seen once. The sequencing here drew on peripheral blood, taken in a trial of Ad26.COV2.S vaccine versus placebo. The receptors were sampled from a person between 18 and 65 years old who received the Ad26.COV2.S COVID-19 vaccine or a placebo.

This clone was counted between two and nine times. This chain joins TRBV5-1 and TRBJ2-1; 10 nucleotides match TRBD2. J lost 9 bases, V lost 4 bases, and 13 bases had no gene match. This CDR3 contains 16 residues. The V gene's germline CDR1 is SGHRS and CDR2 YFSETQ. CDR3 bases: TGCGCCAGCAGCCGGGCCGGGAGCGGGAGGGCCAGTGAGCAGTTCTTC. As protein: CASSRAGSGRASEQFF.

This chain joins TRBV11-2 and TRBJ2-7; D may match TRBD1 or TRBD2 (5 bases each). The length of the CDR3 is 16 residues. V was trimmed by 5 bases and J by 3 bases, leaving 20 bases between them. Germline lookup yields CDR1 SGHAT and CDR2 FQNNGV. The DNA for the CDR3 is TGTGCCAGCAGCATGGGAATCGGCCGGGACGACTACGAGCAGTACTTC. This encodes CASSMGIGRDDYEQYF.